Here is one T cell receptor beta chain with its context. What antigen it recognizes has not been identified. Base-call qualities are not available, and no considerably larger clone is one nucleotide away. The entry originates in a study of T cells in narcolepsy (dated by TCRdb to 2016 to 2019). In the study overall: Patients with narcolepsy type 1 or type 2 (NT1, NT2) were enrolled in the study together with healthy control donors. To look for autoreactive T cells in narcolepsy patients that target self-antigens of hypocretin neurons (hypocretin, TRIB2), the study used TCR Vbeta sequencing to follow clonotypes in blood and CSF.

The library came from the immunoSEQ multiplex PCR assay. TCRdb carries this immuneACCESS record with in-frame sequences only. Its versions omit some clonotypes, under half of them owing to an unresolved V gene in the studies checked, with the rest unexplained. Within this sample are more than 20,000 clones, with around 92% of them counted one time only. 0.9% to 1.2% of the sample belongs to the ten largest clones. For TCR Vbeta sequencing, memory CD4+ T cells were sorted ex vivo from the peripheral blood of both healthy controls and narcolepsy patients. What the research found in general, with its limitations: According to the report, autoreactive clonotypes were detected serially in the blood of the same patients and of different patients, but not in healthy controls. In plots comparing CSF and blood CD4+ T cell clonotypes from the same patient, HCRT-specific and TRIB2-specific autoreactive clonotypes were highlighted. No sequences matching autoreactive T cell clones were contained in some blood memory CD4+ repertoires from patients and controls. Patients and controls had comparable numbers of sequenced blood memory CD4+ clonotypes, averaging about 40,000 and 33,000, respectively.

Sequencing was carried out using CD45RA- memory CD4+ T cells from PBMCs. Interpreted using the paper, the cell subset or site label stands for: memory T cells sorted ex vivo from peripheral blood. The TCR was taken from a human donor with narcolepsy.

For the CDR3, the sequence is CASSLNQGLSTEAFF. The nucleotides read TGTGCCAGCAGCTTAAATCAGGGCCTCAGCACTGAAGCTTTCTTT. The chain employs TRBV7-6 and TRBJ1-1, with a tentative D gene TRBD1 over 5 matching bases. The CDR3, from cysteine to phenylalanine, totals 15 residues. Only CDR3 DNA is held: 45 bases, read in frame from base 1. The V and J ends are trimmed by 2 bases and 4 bases, leaving 14 bases between them. CDR1 and CDR2 (SGHVS, FNYEAQ) derive from the germline V gene.